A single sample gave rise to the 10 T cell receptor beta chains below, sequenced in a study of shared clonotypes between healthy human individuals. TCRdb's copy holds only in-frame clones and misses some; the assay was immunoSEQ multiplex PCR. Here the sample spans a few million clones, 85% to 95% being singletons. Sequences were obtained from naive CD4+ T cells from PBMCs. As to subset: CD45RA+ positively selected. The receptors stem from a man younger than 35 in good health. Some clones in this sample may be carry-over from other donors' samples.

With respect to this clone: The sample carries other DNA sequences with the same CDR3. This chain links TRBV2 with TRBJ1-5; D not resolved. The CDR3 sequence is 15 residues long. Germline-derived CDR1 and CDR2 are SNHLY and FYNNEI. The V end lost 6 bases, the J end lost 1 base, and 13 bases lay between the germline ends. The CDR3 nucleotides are TGTGCCAGCAGCGGACGTGGGCTCAGCAATCAGCCCCAGCATTTT. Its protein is CASSGRGLSNQPQHF. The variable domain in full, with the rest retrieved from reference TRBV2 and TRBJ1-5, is EPEVTQTPSHQVTQMGQEVILRCVPISNHLYFYWYRQILGQKVEFLVSFYNNEISEKSEIFDDQFSVERPDGSNFTLKIRSTKLEDSAMYFCASSGRGLSNQPQHFGDGTRLSIL.

This chain's CDR3 is CASSVVQGTDTQYF. The DNA of the CDR3 is TGTGCCAGCAGCGTAGTGCAGGGTACAGATACGCAGTATTTT. The chain has TRBV9 and TRBJ2-3; D might be TRBD1 (5 bases). With 0 bases removed from V and 3 bases from J, the gap between germline ends came to 8 bases. There are 14 residues in the CDR3. Germline CDR1 is SGDLS and CDR2 is YYNGEE.

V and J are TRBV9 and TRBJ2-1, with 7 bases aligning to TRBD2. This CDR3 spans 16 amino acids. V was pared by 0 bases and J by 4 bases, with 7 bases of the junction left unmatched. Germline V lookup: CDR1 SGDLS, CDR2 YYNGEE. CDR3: CASSVASGLFYNEQFF. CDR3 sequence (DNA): TGTGCCAGCAGCGTAGCTTCGGGACTATTTTACAATGAGCAGTTCTTC.

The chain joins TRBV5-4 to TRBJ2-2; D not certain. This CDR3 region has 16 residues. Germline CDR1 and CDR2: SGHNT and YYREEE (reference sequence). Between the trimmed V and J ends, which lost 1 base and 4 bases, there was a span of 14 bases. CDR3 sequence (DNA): TGTGCCAGCAGCTTGCTTTCCTCTCCGAGCACCGGGGAGCTGTTTTTT. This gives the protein CASSLLSSPSTGELFF.

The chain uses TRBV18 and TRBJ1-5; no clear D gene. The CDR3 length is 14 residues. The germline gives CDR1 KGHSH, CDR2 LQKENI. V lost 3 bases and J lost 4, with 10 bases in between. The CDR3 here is CASSPSTTNQPQHF. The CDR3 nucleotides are TGTGCCAGCTCACCCTCCACCACAAATCAGCCCCAGCATTTT.

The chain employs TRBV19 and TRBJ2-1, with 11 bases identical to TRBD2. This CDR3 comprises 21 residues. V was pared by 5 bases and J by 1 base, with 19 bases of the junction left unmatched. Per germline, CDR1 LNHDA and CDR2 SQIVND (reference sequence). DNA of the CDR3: TGTGCCAGTAGTCCTCGCCAGGGGGCTAGCGGGAGGCACCAGTCCTACAATGAGCAGTTCTTC. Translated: CASSPRQGASGRHQSYNEQFF. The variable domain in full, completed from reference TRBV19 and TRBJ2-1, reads DGGITQSPKYLFRKEGQNVTLSCEQNLNHDAMYWYRQDPGQGLRLIYYSQIVNDFQKGDIAEGYSVSREKKESFPLTVTSAQKNPTAFYLCASSPRQGASGRHQSYNEQFFGPGTRLTVL.

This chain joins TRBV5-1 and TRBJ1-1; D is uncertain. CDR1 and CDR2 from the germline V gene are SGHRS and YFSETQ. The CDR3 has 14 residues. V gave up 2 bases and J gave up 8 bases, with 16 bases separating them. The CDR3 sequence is CASSLNWGIEEAFF. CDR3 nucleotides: TGCGCCAGCAGCTTAAATTGGGGAATAGAAGAAGCTTTCTTT.

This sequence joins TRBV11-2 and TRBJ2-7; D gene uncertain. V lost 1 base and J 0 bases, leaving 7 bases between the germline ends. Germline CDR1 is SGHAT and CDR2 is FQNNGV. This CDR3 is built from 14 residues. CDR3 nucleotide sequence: TGTGCCAGCAGCTTAGGCTCCTTCTCCTACGAGCAGTACTTC. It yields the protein CASSLGSFSYEQYF.

The CDR3, as DNA: TGTGCCAGCGGGTGGGTCTTCGAGACCCAGTACTTC. Translating it yields CASGWVFETQYF. The genes are TRBV27 and TRBJ2-5; D not certain. Per germline, CDR1 MNHEY and CDR2 SMNVEV (reference sequence). This CDR3 is built from 12 residues. V dropped 8 bases and J dropped 5 bases, with 12 bases sitting between them.

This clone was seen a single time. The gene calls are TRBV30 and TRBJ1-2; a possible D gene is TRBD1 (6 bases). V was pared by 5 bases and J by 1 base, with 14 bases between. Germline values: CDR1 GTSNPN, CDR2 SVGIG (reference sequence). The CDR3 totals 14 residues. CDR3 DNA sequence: TGTGCCTGGCAGGGACACCGAGGTAACTATGGCTACACCTTC. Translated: CAWQGHRGNYGYTF.